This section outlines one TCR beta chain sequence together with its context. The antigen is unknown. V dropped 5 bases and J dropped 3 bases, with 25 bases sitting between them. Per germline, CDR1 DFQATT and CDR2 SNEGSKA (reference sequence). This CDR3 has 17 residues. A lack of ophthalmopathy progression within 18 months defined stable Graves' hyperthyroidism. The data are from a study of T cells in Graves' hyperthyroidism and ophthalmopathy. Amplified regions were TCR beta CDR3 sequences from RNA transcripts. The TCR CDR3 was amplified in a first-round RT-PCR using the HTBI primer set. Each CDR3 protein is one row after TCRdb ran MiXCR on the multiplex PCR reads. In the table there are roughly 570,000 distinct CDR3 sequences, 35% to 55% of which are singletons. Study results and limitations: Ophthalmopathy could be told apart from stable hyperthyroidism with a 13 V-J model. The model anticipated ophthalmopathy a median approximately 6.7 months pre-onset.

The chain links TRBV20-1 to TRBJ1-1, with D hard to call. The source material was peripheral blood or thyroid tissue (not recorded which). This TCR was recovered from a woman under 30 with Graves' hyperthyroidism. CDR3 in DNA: TGCAGTGCTCCGGATCGAATAGCGGGAGGGTTCTACACTGAAGCTTTCTTT. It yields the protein CSAPDRIAGGFYTEAFF.